A selection of T cell receptor beta chains follows, all from one sample in a study of blood T cell repertoires in COVID-19. The table came from immunoSEQ multiplex PCR; TCRdb's copy has only in-frame clones and leaves some out. The sample carries 70,000 or so clones, around 76% recorded once. Sequenced: peripheral blood. The receptors were sampled from a human donor in a cohort sampled during active COVID-19. Both conserved end residues are part of each CDR3. The D gene is left open where the match is weak. The listing skips clone size in some rows; elsewhere it reads once, few, many or a size class.

D gene | J gene | CDR3 length | V gene | clone size | CDR3 DNA | CDR3 protein
- | TRBJ1-5 | 13 | TRBV3-1/TRBV3-2 | few | TGTGCCAGCAGCCAAGACAGGGATCAGCCCCAGCATTTT | CASSQDRDQPQHF
TRBD2 | TRBJ2-7 | 15 | TRBV19 | - | TGTGCCAGTAGTCCAAGGACTAGCGGCACCTACGAGCAGTACTTC | CASSPRTSGTYEQYF
TRBD1 | TRBJ2-4 | 18 | TRBV27 | - | TGTGCCAGCAGTCCAGGGCGAGGACAGGCACTAGCCAAAAACATTCAGTACTTC | CASSPGRGQALAKNIQYF
TRBD1 | TRBJ2-3 | 15 | TRBV24-1 | - | TGTGCCACCAGCGATCCCGGGACAGACGCAGATACGCAGTATTTT | CATSDPGTDADTQYF
- | TRBJ1-5 | 14 | TRBV7-9 | - | TGTGCCAGCAGCAAGGCGGGGGAAGTGCAGCCCCAGCATTTT | CASSKAGEVQPQHF
TRBD1 | TRBJ2-7 | 14 | TRBV5-1 | few | TGCGCCAGCAGCTTGGCGGGGACAGGGCGTGAGCAGTACTTC | CASSLAGTGREQYF
- | TRBJ1-5 | 17 | TRBV21-1 | - | TGTGCCAGCAGCAACCACAGGGCGCGGGCCCCTAAACAGCCCCAGCATTTT | CASSNHRARAPKQPQHF
TRBD2 | TRBJ2-6 | 20 | TRBV3-1/TRBV3-2 | - | TGTGCCAGCAGCCAGGTTCACCGGGGACTAGCGGGGTCTGGGGCCAACGTCCTGACTTTC | CASSQVHRGLAGSGANVLTF
TRBD2 | TRBJ2-7 | 15 | TRBV7-2 | - | TGTGCCAGCAGCTCCGGGGGGACCGGCTCCTACGAGCAGTACTTC | CASSSGGTGSYEQYF
- | TRBJ1-2 | 12 | TRBV5-6 | - | TGTGCCAGCAGCTTAAGAGGCTATGGCTACACCTTC | CASSLRGYGYTF
TRBD1 | TRBJ2-3 | 15 | TRBV6-5 | - | TGTGCCAGCAGCCCGACCGGGACAGGCACAGATACGCAGTATTTT | CASSPTGTGTDTQYF
TRBD1 | TRBJ1-6 | 14 | TRBV30 | few | TGTGCCTGGAACGGGGACAGGGGGGGATCACCCCTCCACTTT | CAWNGDRGGSPLHF
- | TRBJ1-6 | 13 | TRBV7-2 | - | TGTGCCAGCAGCTTAGAGGGAGAATCACCCCTCCACTTT | CASSLEGESPLHF
- | TRBJ1-6 | 16 | TRBV4-1 | - | TGCGCCAGCAGCCAAGATTGGCAGGTGCAGTATTCACCCCTCCACTTT | CASSQDWQVQYSPLHF
- | TRBJ1-4 | 17 | TRBV4-1 | - | TGCGCCAGCAGCCAAGATAGTTCGGCGGGGGTAAACGAAAAACTGTTTTTT | CASSQDSSAGVNEKLFF
- | TRBJ2-7 | 12 | TRBV2 | - | TGTGCCAGCGGACTCGCCGCCTACGAGCAGTACTTC | CASGLAAYEQYF
- | TRBJ2-5 | 14 | TRBV5-1 | - | TGCGCCAGCAGCTTAGACGGAGTAGGAGGGTCCCAGTACTTC | CASSLDGVGGSQYF
- | TRBJ1-2 | 15 | TRBV5-5 | - | TGTGCCAGCACCTTGGGAGGTCCGGGGAACTATGGCTACACCTTC | CASTLGGPGNYGYTF
- | TRBJ1-4 | 15 | TRBV4-1 | - | TGCGCCAGCAGCAGATCCAGGGCCGATAATGAAAAACTGTTTTTT | CASSRSRADNEKLFF
TRBD1 | TRBJ1-3 | 14 | TRBV6-5 | - | TGTGCCAGCAGAGGCAGGGGGTCAATGAACACCATATATTTT | CASRGRGSMNTIYF
- | TRBJ1-1 | 17 | TRBV29-1 | once | TGCAGCGTGGTGAAAAACCCCCTACAGGGTGGAAACACTGAAGCTTTCTTT | CSVVKNPLQGGNTEAFF
- | TRBJ1-2 | 13 | TRBV29-1 | - | TGCAGCGTTTCCTTAGACAGGCTGGGTGGCTACACCTTC | CSVSLDRLGGYTF
- | TRBJ1-2 | 13 | TRBV5-4 | - | TGTGCCAGCAGCCAGGATTCTAACTATGGCTACACCTTC | CASSQDSNYGYTF
- | TRBJ2-7 | 17 | TRBV27 | few | TGTGCCAGCAGCCAAACCAGGACAGCAACCTACTTCTACGAGCAGTACTTC | CASSQTRTATYFYEQYF
- | TRBJ1-6 | 15 | TRBV2 | - | TGTGCCAGTTCTAGGATCGGCCTGTATAATTCACCCCTCCACTTT | CASSRIGLYNSPLHF
TRBD1 | TRBJ2-1 | 15 | TRBV2 | - | TGTGCCAGCAGCCCAGACAGGGTTTCCTACAATGAGCAGTTCTTC | CASSPDRVSYNEQFF
- | TRBJ2-7 | 15 | TRBV7-9 | - | TGTGCCAGCAGCTTCCGCAGCTCAGGCGAATACGAGCAGTACTTC | CASSFRSSGEYEQYF